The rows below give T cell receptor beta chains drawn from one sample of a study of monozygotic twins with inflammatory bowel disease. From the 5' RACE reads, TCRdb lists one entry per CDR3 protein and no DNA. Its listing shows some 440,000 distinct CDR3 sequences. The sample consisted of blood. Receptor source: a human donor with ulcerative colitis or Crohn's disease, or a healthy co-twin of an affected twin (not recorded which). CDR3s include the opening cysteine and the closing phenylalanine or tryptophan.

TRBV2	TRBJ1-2	CASRGDGVYGYTF
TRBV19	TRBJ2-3	CASGSASALSTDTQYF
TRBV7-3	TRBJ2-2	CASSLGQGMAGELFF
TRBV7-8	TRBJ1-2	CASSSSRDRAFYGYTF
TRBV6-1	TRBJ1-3	CASSELHFSGNTIYF
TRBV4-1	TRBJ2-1	CASSQVTAGGNNEQFF
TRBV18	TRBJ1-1	CASSPTFLGQGNTEAFF
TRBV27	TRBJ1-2	CASSPTGGPVGYTF
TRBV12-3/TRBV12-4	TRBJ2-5	CASSPPWEGSQETQYF
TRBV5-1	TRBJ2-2	CASSFLVRNTGELFF
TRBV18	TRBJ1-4	CASSPARNEKLFF
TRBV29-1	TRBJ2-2	CSANRAGELFF
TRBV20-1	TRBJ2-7	CSAKVDIEQYF
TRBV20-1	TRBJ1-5	CSALIPGAGSTQPQHF
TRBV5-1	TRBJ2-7	CASSRGTSEYEQYF
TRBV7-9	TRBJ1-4	CASSVGTGEKLFF
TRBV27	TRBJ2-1	CASSLSRLTSGMTQFF
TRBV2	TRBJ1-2	CASVPTGTGNYGYTF
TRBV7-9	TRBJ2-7	CASSLGTQISYEQYF
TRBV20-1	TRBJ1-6	CSARDSPNSPLHF
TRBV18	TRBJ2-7	CASSPGNVYEQYF
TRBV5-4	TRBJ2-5	CASSPGGRSYQETQYF
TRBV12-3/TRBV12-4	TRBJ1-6	CASSPRTTPNSPLHF
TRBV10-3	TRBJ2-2	CAIRRSSEGGELFF
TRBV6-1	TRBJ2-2	CASTGGWGMNGELFF
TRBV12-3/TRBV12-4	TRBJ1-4	CASSLETGTLSVLFF
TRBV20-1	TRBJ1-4	CSALRQGEREELFF
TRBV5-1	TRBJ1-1	CARSSGRMNTEAFF
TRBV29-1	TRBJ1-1	CSVERGSSEAFF
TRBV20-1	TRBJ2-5	CSAPSAGKAGETQYF